This T cell receptor beta chain originates from a study of blood T cell repertoires in COVID-19. Turning to the study itself: Acute-phase and convalescent COVID-19 samples originated in the United States, Italy and Spain. Sources were T cells, B-cell-depleted T cells, or PBMCs; the material itself was cDNA or gDNA.

Trimming at V came to 7 bases and at J to 5 bases, leaving 6 bases not matched to a gene. CDR1 and CDR2 from the germline V gene are MNHEY and SVGAGI. The CDR3 loop spans 14 amino acids. As originally analysed: Reference gene primer amplification in the assay estimated nucleated cell counts. Using immunoSEQ multiplex PCR, the repertoire was profiled, and TCRdb retains in-frame clones only, with some absent. Clonal size and the V and J genes are those of that table, whereas D and trimming came from the DNA. The sample consists of about 200,000 clones, about four fifths of them appearing once. The sequence came from a woman in her forties with acute or convalescent COVID-19. Material for sequencing was peripheral blood. V gene TRBV6-5 combines with J gene TRBJ2-3; 10 positions match TRBD1. CDR3 sequence (DNA): TGTGCCAGCAAGAAGGGACAGGGGTTAGATACGCAGTATTTT. It yields the protein CASKKGQGLDTQYF.